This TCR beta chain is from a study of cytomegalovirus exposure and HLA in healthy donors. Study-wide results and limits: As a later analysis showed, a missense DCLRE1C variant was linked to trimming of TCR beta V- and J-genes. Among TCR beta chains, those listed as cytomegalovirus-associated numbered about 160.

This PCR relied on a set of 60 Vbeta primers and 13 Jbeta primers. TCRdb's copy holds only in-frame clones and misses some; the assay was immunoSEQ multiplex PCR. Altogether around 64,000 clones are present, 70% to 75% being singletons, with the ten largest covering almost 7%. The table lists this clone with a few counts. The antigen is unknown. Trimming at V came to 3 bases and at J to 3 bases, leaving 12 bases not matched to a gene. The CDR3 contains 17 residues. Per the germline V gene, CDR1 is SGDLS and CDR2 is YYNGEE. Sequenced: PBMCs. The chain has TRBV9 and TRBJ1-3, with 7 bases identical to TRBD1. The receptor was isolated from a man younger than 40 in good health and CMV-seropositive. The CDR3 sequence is CASSGHNRGEGGNTIYF. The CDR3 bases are TGTGCCAGCAGCGGACACAACAGGGGAGAAGGTGGAAACACCATATATTTT.